This entry lists 22 T cell receptor beta chains sequenced from one sample in a study of OX40 agonist ivuxolimab in advanced cancers. This table comes from immunoSEQ multiplex PCR, and its TCRdb copy is limited to in-frame clones, with some not included. The sample includes some 98,000 clones, around 92% of them seen just once. Specimen: CD4+ or CD8+ T cells sorted from blood, collected in a trial of the OX40 agonist ivuxolimab. The origin of the receptors is an adult with an advanced solid tumor such as melanoma, head and neck, liver or kidney cancer.

V gene TRBV19 combines with J gene TRBJ2-4; TRBD1 matches 8 bases. The CDR3 is 15 residues long. CDR1 and CDR2 (germline): LNHDA, SQIVND (reference sequence). The J segment lost 6 bases and the V segment lost 4 bases, leaving 8 bases of the junction unmatched. CDR3 DNA sequence: TGTGCCAGTAGTACGGACAGGGAATTTCGAAACATTCAGTACTTC. This codes for CASSTDREFRNIQYF. Based on the CDR3 plus reference TRBV19 and TRBJ2-4, the full variable domain is DGGITQSPKYLFRKEGQNVTLSCEQNLNHDAMYWYRQDPGQGLRLIYYSQIVNDFQKGDIAEGYSVSREKKESFPLTVTSAQKNPTAFYLCASSTDREFRNIQYFGAGTRLSVL.

This clone was seen just once. The V gene is TRBV5-1, the J gene TRBJ2-1; TRBD2 aligns across 11 bases. The CDR3 totals 14 residues. Trimming cost V 1 base and J 6 bases; bases outside gene matches: 0. CDR1 is SGHRS and CDR2 is YFSETQ in the germline V gene. CDR3 in amino acids: CASSLTSGSNEQFF. The CDR3 coding sequence is TGCGCCAGCAGCTTGACTAGCGGGAGCAATGAGCAGTTCTTC.

The CDR3 here is CASSLDTTNYGYTF. In DNA, the CDR3 is TGTGCCAGCAGCTTGGACACCACAAACTATGGCTACACCTTC. The genes are TRBV11-1 and TRBJ1-2; perhaps TRBD1 as D (5 bases). Trimming took 3 bases from V and 2 from J, leaving 10 bases between them. Germline V CDR1 and CDR2: SGHAT, FQDESV (reference sequence). The CDR3 is 14 residues long.

For the CDR3, the DNA is TGTGCCAGCATGCAGGGGTGGGGGGAAAAACTGTTTTTT. Translation: CASMQGWGEKLFF. The V gene is TRBV6-5, the J gene TRBJ1-4; D perhaps matches TRBD1 (6 bases). Per the germline V gene, CDR1 is MNHEY and CDR2 is SVGAGI. The CDR3 runs 13 residues. V shed 7 bases and J shed 8 bases, with 14 bases lying between them.

The chain has TRBV5-1 and TRBJ2-3; 12 bases map to TRBD2. The CDR3 length is 15 residues. V dropped 4 bases and J dropped 5; count of bases not matched to a gene: 5. Germline loops: CDR1 SGHRS, CDR2 YFSETQ. CDR3 nucleotides: TGCGCCAGCAGCGTACCACTAGCGGGGGGAGATACGCAGTATTTT. This codes for CASSVPLAGGDTQYF. The full variable domain, with the rest looked up from reference TRBV5-1 and TRBJ2-3, is KAGVTQTPRYLIKTRGQQVTLSCSPISGHRSVSWYQQTPGQGLQFLFEYFSETQRNKGNFPGRFSGRQFSNSRSEMNVSTLELGDSALYLCASSVPLAGGDTQYFGPGTRLTVL.

The rearrangement joins TRBV6-1 to TRBJ2-3; D ambiguous. CDR3 size: 12 residues. V was pared by 6 bases and J by 2 bases, with 6 bases between. Germline CDR1 and CDR2: MNHNS and SASEGT. The CDR3 loop reads CASSQTTDTQYF. CDR3 in DNA: TGTGCCAGCAGCCAAACCACAGATACGCAGTATTTT.

This rearrangement joins TRBV30 to TRBJ1-5; TRBD1 might be the D (5 bases). V gave up 2 bases and J gave up 4 bases, with 18 bases separating them. The CDR3 totals 16 residues. The germline V gene has CDR1 GTSNPN and CDR2 SVGIG (reference sequence). Written as DNA, the CDR3 is TGTGCCTGGAGTCCGCGCTATCTACAGGAGAATCAGCCCCAGCATTTT. Its protein is CAWSPRYLQENQPQHF.

The chain uses TRBV7-9 and TRBJ2-7, with D possibly matching TRBD2 (6 bases). Germline V CDR1 and CDR2: SEHNR, FQNEAQ (reference sequence). The CDR3 covers 12 residues. The V gene lost 11 bases and the J gene lost 5 bases, with 16 bases spanning the gap. In nucleotides, the CDR3 is TGTGCCTGGGAGGAGGGACGAGACGAGCAGTACTTC. It is translated as CAWEEGRDEQYF.

This clone was counted only a few times. The chain is built from TRBV6-5 and TRBJ1-6; D unclear. Trimming removed 1 base at V and 8 bases at J, with 12 bases between. The CDR3 is 15 residues long. Germline values: CDR1 MNHEY, CDR2 SVGAGI. The CDR3, as DNA: TGTGCCAGCAGTTACTTAGGAGGTCTTGATTCACCCCTCCACTTT. Amino acids: CASSYLGGLDSPLHF.

The rearrangement joins TRBV15 to TRBJ2-6, with D perhaps matching TRBD1 or TRBD2 (5 bases each). The CDR3 contains 18 residues. Germline V lookup: CDR1 LNHNV, CDR2 YYDKDF (reference sequence). V lost 1 base, J lost 3 bases, and 16 bases lay in between. The CDR3 DNA sequence: TGTGCCACCAGCAGAGTCACGGGGCTAGTGGATGGGGCCAACGTCCTGACTTTC. Residues: CATSRVTGLVDGANVLTF.

In DNA form, the CDR3 reads TGTGCCAGCAGCCCAACAGGGGTCACTCAGCCCCAGCATTTT. Residues: CASSPTGVTQPQHF. The chain uses TRBV6-5 and TRBJ1-5; the match to TRBD1 covers 7 bases. J lost 6 bases, V lost 6 bases, and 8 bases had no gene match. The CDR3 has 14 residues. Germline CDR1 MNHEY, CDR2 SVGAGI.

The rearrangement links TRBV16 to TRBJ1-4; D remains unclear. In germline, CDR1 is KGHSY, CDR2 FQNENV. V was pared by 4 bases and J by 7 bases, with 13 bases between. The CDR3 extends over 14 amino acids. The DNA of the CDR3 is TGTGCCAGCAGCCCCACCGGGAGTGGTGAAAAACTGTTTTTT. This codes for CASSPTGSGEKLFF.

The rearrangement joins TRBV4-1 to TRBJ1-1; 8 nucleotides agree with TRBD1. The CDR3 extends over 15 amino acids. The trim removed 4 bases at V and 6 bases at J, leaving 10 bases unmatched. From germline, CDR1 is MGHRA and CDR2 YSYEKL. This CDR3 is CASSRGSRGLAEAFF. In nucleotides, the CDR3 is TGCGCCAGCAGCCGCGGATCCAGGGGGCTCGCTGAAGCTTTCTTT.

The rearrangement uses TRBV30 and TRBJ1-5; TRBD1 matches at 9 bases. The CDR3 is 13 residues long. Germline V gene data show CDR1 as GTSNPN and CDR2 as SVGIG (reference sequence). J lost 6 bases, V lost 5 bases, and 5 bases had no gene match. The CDR3, as DNA: TGTGCCTGGGCAAGGACAGGGGTTCAGCCCCAGCATTTT. The encoded protein is CAWARTGVQPQHF. Using reference TRBV30 and TRBJ1-5 for the parts outside the CDR3, the full variable domain is SQTIHQWPATLVQPVGSPLSLECTVEGTSNPNLYWYRQAAGRGLQLLFYSVGIGQISSEVPQNLSASRPQDRQFILSSKKLLLSDSGFYLCAWARTGVQPQHFGDGTRLSIL.

This clone has just one count. The CDR3: CASRHSRTDSYNEQFF. In DNA form, the CDR3 reads TGCGCCAGCAGGCACAGCCGGACCGACTCCTACAATGAGCAGTTCTTC. This chain uses TRBV4-3 with TRBJ2-1; unclear D gene. CDR3 length equals 16 residues. Germline assignment: CDR1 LGHNA and CDR2 YSLEER. With 6 bases removed from V and 0 bases from J, the gap between germline ends came to 15 bases.

This chain joins TRBV6-1 and TRBJ1-5; the D is unclear. The CDR3 extends over 14 amino acids. Deletions cut 3 bases from V and 5 bases from J, with 11 bases between. Germline-derived CDR1 and CDR2 are MNHNS and SASEGT. CDR3 region: CASSELDGYQPQHF. The CDR3 coding sequence is TGTGCCAGCAGTGAGCTGGACGGATATCAGCCCCAGCATTTT.

This chain uses TRBV25-1 with TRBJ2-1; 8 bases map to TRBD1. V was clipped by 2 bases and J by 3 bases; unmatched bases: 6. This CDR3 has 16 amino acids. Germline-derived CDR1 and CDR2 are MGHDK and SYGVNS. The CDR3 DNA is TGTGCCAGCAGTGAACCGCGGACAGGGTTCTACAATGAGCAGTTCTTC. It codes for CASSEPRTGFYNEQFF.

The chain carries TRBV19 and TRBJ2-1; D possibly matches TRBD1 or TRBD2 (6 bases each). The CDR3 covers 15 residues. The germline V and J ends were trimmed by 4 bases and 10 bases, with 20 bases remaining between them. The germline CDR1 and CDR2 sequences are LNHDA and SQIVND (reference sequence). The CDR3 nucleotides are TGTGCCAGTAGTAAGACCTCGACGGGGGCGGGGGAGCAGTTCTTC. This gives the protein CASSKTSTGAGEQFF.

The rearrangement joins TRBV6-1 to TRBJ1-2; no definite D call. V was shortened by 7 bases and J by 0 bases, with 15 bases between the two germline ends. This CDR3 has 15 residues. CDR1 MNHNS and CDR2 SASEGT come from the germline V gene. The CDR3 sequence: CASTEQGSSNYGYTF. Written as DNA, the CDR3 is TGTGCCAGCACGGAACAAGGAAGCTCTAACTATGGCTACACCTTC.

The V call is TRBV27, the J call TRBJ2-7; D is unresolved. V shed 6 bases and J shed 4 bases, with 13 bases lying between them. CDR3 length: 13 amino acids. From germline, CDR1 is MNHEY and CDR2 SMNVEV (reference sequence). This CDR3 reads CASRPTTQYEQYV. As DNA, the CDR3 is TGTGCCAGCAGGCCCACGACACAATACGAGCAGTACGTC.

The chain carries TRBV6-5 and TRBJ1-5; a possible D gene is TRBD1 (6 bases). Germline-derived CDR1 and CDR2 are MNHEY and SVGAGI. V was trimmed by 6 bases and J by 0 bases, leaving 12 bases between them. The CDR3 covers 15 residues. The CDR3 protein is CASRGMGHSNQPQHF. CDR3 in DNA: TGTGCCAGCAGGGGCATGGGACATAGCAATCAGCCCCAGCATTTT.

The rearrangement uses TRBV5-4 and TRBJ2-3; D is undetermined. CDR3 length: 14 amino acids. V was shortened by 0 bases and J by 6 bases, with 11 bases between the two germline ends. Germline CDR1 and CDR2: SGHNT and YYREEE (reference sequence). The CDR3 protein is CASSLGISMDTQYF. CDR3 DNA sequence: TGTGCCAGCAGCTTGGGTATAAGCATGGATACGCAGTATTTT.